The TCR beta chain under discussion was sequenced for a study of OX40 agonist ivuxolimab in advanced cancers. The overall study: Every 2 weeks, patients got intravenous ivuxolimab at one of six dose levels (0.01-10 mg/kg). Cohort: roughly 80% men, mean age approximately 66, aged about 23 to 80. Partial responses occurred in Three dose-escalation patients, one with hepatocellular carcinoma and two with cutaneous melanoma. Overall study findings and caveats: Both blood CD4+ and CD8+ T cells showed clonal growth by week 6 at 0.1 to 3.0 mg/kg.

Trimming removed 1 base from V and 1 base from J, with 12 bases in between. The CDR3 extends over 16 amino acids. Germline values: CDR1 SGHNT, CDR2 YYREEE (reference sequence). The method was immunoSEQ multiplex PCR; TCRdb's version includes in-frame clones alone and lacks a portion of them. The repertoire holds more than 70,000 clones, with over 75% as singletons. For this clone: Its antigen remains unknown.

The sequence was collected from an adult with an advanced solid tumor such as melanoma, head and neck, liver or kidney cancer. This sample comprised CD4+ or CD8+ T cells sorted from blood, obtained in a trial of the OX40 agonist ivuxolimab. The V call is TRBV5-4, the J call TRBJ2-4; D not resolved. For the CDR3, the DNA is TGTGCCAGCAGCTTGCGAAGCCCCGACGCCAAAAACATTCAGTACTTC. Translation: CASSLRSPDAKNIQYF.